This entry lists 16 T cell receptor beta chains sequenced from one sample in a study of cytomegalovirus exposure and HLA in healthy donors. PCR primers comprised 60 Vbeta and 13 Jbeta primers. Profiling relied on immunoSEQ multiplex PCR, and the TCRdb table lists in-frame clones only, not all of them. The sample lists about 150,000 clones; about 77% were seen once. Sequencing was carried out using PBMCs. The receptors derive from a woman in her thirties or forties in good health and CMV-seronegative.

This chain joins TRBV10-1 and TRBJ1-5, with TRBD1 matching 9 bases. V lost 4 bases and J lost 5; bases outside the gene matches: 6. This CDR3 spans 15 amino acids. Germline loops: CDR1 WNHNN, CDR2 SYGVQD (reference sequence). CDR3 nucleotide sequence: TGCGCCAGCAGTGGTGGACAGGGGATACATCAGCCCCAGCATTTT. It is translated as CASSGGQGIHQPQHF.

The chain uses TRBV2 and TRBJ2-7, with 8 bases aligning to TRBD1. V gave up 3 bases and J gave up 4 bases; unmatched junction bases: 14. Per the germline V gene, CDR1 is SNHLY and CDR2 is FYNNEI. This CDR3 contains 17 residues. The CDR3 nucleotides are TGTGCCAGCAGTGAGGGACAGGTAGGATTCGGGGCTTACGAGCAGTACTTC. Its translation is CASSEGQVGFGAYEQYF.

The CDR3 spells CASSLSGFEQYF. The CDR3, as DNA: TGCGCCAGCAGCTTATCGGGTTTCGAGCAGTACTTC. V is TRBV5-1 and J is TRBJ2-7, with D uncertain. This CDR3 is 12 amino acids long. Per germline, CDR1 SGHRS and CDR2 YFSETQ. V was trimmed by 2 bases and J by 6 bases, leaving 9 bases between them.

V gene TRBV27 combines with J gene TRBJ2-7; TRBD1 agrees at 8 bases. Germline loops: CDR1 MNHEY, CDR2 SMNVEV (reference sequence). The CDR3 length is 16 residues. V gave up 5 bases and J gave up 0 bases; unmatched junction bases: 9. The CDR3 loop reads CASSPHGQGSSYEQYF. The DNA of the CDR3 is TGTGCCAGCAGTCCTCACGGACAGGGAAGCTCCTACGAGCAGTACTTC.

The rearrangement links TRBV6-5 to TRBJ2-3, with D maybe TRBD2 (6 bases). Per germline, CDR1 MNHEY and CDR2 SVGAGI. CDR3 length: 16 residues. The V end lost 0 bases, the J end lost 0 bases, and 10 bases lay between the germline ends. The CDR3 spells CASSYSAGLSTDTQYF. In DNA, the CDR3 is TGTGCCAGCAGTTACTCGGCGGGACTTAGCACAGATACGCAGTATTTT.

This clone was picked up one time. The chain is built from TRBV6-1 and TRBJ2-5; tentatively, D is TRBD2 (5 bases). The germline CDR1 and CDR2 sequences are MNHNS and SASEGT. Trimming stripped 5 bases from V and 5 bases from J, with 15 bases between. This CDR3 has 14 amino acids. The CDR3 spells CASSTSLVVETQYF. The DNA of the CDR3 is TGTGCCAGCAGTACGTCACTAGTCGTGGAGACCCAGTACTTC.

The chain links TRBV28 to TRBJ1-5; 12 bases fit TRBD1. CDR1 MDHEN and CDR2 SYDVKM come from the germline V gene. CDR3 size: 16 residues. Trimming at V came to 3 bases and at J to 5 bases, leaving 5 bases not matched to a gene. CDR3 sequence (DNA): TGTGCCAGCAGTTTCGGGACAGGGGGCAAAGATCAGCCCCAGCATTTT. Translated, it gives CASSFGTGGKDQPQHF.

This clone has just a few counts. This CDR3 reads CASGLGRVGYEQYF. The CDR3 bases are TGTGCTAGTGGTTTAGGCAGGGTGGGCTACGAGCAGTACTTC. The chain combines TRBV12-5 with TRBJ2-7; a weak D match, TRBD1 (5 bases). Trimming removed 3 bases from V and 3 bases from J, with 12 bases in between. The CDR3 has 14 residues. Germline lookup yields CDR1 LGHNT and CDR2 FRNRAP.

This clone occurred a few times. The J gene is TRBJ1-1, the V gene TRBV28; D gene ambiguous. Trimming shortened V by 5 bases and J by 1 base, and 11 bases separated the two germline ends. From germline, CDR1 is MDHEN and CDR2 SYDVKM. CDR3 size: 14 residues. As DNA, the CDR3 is TGTGCCAGCAGTCCCCCGACAAGGAACACTGAAGCTTTCTTT. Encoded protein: CASSPPTRNTEAFF.

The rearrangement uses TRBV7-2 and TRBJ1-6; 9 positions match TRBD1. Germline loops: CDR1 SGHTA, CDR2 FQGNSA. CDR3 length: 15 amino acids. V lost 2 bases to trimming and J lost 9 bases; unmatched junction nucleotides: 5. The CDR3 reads CASSLSGQGFSPLHF. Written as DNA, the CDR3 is TGTGCCAGCAGCTTATCAGGACAGGGGTTTTCACCCCTCCACTTT.

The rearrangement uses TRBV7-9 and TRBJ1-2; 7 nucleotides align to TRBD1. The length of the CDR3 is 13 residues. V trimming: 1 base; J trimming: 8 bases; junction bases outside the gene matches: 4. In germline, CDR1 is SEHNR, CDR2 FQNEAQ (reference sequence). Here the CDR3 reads CASSLVPGQGYTF. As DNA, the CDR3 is TGTGCCAGCAGCTTAGTCCCGGGACAGGGCTACACCTTC. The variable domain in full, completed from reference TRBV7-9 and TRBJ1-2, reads DTGVSQNPRHKITKRGQNVTFRCDPISEHNRLYWYRQTLGQGPEFLTYFQNEAQLEKSRLLSDRFSAERPKGSFSTLEIQRTEQGDSAMYLCASSLVPGQGYTFGSGTRLTVV.

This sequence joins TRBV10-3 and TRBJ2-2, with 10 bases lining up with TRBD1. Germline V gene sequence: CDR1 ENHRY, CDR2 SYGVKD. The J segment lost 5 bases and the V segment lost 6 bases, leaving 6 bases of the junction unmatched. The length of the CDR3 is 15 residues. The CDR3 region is CAIREGQGTTGELFF. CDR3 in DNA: TGTGCCATCAGGGAGGGACAGGGGACGACCGGGGAGCTGTTTTTT.

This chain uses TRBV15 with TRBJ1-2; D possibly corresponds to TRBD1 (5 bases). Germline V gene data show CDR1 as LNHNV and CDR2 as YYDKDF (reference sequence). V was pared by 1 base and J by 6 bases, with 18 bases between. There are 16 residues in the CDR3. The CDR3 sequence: CATSRGESGGVDGYTF. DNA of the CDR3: TGTGCCACCAGCAGAGGGGAGAGTGGGGGGGTGGATGGCTACACCTTC.

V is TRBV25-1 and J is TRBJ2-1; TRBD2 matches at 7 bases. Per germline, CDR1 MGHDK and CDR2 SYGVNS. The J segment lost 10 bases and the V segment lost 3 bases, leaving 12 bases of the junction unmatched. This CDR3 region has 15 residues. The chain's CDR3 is CASSDPTSPGGEQFF. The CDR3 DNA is TGTGCCAGCAGTGACCCGACTAGCCCTGGAGGGGAGCAGTTCTTC. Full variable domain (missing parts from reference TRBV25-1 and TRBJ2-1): EADIYQTPRYLVIGTGKKITLECSQTMGHDKMYWYQQDPGMELHLIHYSYGVNSTEKGDLSSESTVSRIRTEHFPLTLESARPSHTSQYLCASSDPTSPGGEQFFGPGTRLTVL.

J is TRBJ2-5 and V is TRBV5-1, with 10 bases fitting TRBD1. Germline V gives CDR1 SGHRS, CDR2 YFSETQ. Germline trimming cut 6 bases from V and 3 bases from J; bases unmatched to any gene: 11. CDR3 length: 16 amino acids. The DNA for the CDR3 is TGCGCCAGCACCCTCTGGACAGGGGGTGTGGAAGAGACCCAGTACTTC. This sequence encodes CASTLWTGGVEETQYF.

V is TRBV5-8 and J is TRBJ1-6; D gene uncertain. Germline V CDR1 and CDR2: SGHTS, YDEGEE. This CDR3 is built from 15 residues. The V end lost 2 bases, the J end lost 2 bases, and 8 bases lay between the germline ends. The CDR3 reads CASSFESTYNSPLHF. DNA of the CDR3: TGTGCCAGCAGCTTTGAAAGCACCTATAATTCACCCCTCCACTTT. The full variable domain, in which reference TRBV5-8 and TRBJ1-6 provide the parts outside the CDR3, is EAGVTQSPTHLIKTRGQQATLRCSPISGHTSVYWYQQALGLGLQFLLWYDEGEERNRGNFPPRFSGRQFPNYSSELNVNALELEDSALYLCASSFESTYNSPLHFGNGTRLTVT.